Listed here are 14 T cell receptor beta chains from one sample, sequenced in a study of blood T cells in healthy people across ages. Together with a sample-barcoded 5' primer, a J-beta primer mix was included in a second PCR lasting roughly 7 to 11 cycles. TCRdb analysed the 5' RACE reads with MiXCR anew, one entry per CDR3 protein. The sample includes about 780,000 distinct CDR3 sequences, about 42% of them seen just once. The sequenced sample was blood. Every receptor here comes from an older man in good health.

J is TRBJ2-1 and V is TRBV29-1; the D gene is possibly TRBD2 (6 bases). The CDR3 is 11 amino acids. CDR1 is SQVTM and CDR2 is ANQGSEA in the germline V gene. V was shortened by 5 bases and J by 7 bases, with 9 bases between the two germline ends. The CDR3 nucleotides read TGCAGCGTTAGGACTATGAATGAGCAGTTCTTC. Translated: CSVRTMNEQFF.

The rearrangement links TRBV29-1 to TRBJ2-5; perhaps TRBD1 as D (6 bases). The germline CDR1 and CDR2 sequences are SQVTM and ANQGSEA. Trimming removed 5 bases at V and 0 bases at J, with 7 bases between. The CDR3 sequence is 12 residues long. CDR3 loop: CSVQGNQETQYF. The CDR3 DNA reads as TGCAGCGTTCAGGGGAACCAAGAGACCCAGTACTTC.

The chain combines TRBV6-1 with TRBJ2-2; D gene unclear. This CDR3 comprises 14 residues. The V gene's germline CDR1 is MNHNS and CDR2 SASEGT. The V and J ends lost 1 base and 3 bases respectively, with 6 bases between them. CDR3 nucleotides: TGTGCCAGCAGTGAAGTTTGGGACACCGGGGAGCTGTTTTTT. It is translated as CASSEVWDTGELFF.

In DNA, the CDR3 is TGCGCCAGCAGCTTCCCTCGGGACGGAAACTACGAGCAGTACTTC. This encodes CASSFPRDGNYEQYF. The chain links TRBV5-1 to TRBJ2-7; either TRBD1 or TRBD2 may supply D (5 bases each). The V end was cut by 2 bases, the J end by 3 bases, with 15 bases between. The germline V gene encodes CDR1 SGHRS and CDR2 YFSETQ. The CDR3 has 15 residues.

CDR3 DNA: TGCGCCAGCAGCCCGGGTGGTGTGTGGGCCGACGAGCAGTACTTC. Its translation: CASSPGGVWADEQYF. The chain combines TRBV5-1 with TRBJ2-7; D gene ambiguous. CDR3 length: 15 residues. V was pared by 4 bases and J by 5 bases, with 19 bases between. Germline CDR1 SGHRS, CDR2 YFSETQ.

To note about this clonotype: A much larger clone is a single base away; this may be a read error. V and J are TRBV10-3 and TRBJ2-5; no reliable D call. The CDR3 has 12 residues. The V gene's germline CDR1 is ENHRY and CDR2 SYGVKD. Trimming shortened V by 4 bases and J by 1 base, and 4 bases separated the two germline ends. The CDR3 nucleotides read TGTGCCATCAGTGGACTCCAAGAGACCCAGTACTTC. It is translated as CAISGLQETQYF.

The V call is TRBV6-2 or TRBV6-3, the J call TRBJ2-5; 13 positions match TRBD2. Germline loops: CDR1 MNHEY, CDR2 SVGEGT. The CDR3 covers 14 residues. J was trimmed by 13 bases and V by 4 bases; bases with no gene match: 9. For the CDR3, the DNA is TGTGCCAGCAGTTCGGGACTAGCGGGGACCAGTTGGTACTTC. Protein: CASSSGLAGTSWYF.

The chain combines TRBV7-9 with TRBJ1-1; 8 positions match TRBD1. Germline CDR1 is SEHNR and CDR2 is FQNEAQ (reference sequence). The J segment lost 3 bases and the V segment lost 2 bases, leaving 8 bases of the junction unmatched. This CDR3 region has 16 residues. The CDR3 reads CASSLHWGQVYTEAFF. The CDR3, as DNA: TGTGCCAGCAGCTTACACTGGGGACAGGTATACACTGAAGCTTTCTTT.

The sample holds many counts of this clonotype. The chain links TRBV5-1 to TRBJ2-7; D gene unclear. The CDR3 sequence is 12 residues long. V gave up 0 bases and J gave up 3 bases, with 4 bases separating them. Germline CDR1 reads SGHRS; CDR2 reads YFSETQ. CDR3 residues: CASSLEGYEQYF. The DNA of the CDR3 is TGCGCCAGCAGCTTGGAGGGCTACGAGCAGTACTTC.

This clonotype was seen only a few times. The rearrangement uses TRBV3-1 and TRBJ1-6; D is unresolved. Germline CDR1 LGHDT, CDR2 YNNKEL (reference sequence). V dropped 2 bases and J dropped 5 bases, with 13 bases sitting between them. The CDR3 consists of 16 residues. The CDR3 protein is CASSQRRPTNNSPLHF. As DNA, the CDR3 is TGTGCCAGCAGCCAACGTCGGCCGACTAATAATTCACCCCTCCACTTT.

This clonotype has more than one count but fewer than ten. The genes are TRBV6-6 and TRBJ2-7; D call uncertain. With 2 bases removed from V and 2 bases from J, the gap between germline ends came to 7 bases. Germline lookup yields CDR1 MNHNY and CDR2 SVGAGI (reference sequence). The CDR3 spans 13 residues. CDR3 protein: CASSYDRAYEQYF. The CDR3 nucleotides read TGTGCCAGCAGTTACGACCGAGCCTACGAGCAGTACTTC.

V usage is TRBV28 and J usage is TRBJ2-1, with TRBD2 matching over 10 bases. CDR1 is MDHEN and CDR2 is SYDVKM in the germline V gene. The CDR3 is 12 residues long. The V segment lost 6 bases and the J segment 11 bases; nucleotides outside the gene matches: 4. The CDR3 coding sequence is TGTGCCAGCAGGCTAGCGGGGGCTAAGCAGTTCTTC. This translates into CASRLAGAKQFF.

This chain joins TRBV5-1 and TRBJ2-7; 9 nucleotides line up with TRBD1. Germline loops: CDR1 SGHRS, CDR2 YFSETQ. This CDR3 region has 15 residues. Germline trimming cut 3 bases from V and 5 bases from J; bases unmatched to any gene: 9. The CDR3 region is CASSSVGTGSHEQYF. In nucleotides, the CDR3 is TGCGCCAGCAGCTCGGTCGGGACAGGGAGCCACGAGCAGTACTTC. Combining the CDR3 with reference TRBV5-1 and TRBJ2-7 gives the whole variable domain KAGVTQTPRYLIKTRGQQVTLSCSPISGHRSVSWYQQTPGQGLQFLFEYFSETQRNKGNFPGRFSGRQFSNSRSEMNVSTLELGDSALYLCASSSVGTGSHEQYFGPGTRLTVT.

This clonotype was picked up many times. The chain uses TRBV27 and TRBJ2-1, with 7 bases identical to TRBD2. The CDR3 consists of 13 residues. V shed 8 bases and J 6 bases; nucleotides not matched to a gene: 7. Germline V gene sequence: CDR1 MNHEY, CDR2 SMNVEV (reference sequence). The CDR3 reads CASLRESSNEQFF. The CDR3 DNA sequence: TGTGCCAGCCTGCGGGAGTCAAGCAATGAGCAGTTCTTC.